This TCR beta chain was sequenced in a study of T cell responses to AZD1222 COVID-19 vaccine. Study-level background: The study pooled second doses at about 4 or about 12 weeks.

Study-wide results and caveats: Scientists sampled the repertoires only once the peak T cell response had passed. Receipt of two AZD1222 doses was followed by a rise in Spike-specific TCR breadth and depth. White British ancestry dominated among donors, who included more females, and clonal diversity was possibly underestimated.

Here immunoSEQ multiplex PCR was the method, and the copy in TCRdb shows in-frame clones only, minus some. The sample has fewer than 200,000 clones, 90% to 95% seen once. Regarding this clone: Antigen unknown.

Germline-derived CDR1 and CDR2 are MNHNS and SASEGT. The J segment lost 3 bases and the V segment lost 2 bases, leaving 3 bases of the junction unmatched. There are 16 residues in the CDR3. The sample consisted of peripheral blood, taken on day 0 of AZD1222 vaccination. The receptor's source is an adult in good health. The chain recombines TRBV6-1 with TRBJ2-4; 11 nucleotides agree with TRBD1. The CDR3 sequence: CASSEPGQGGKNIQYF. CDR3 in DNA: TGTGCCAGCAGTGAACCGGGACAGGGGGGCAAAAACATTCAGTACTTC.